This TCR beta chain was recorded in a study of cytomegalovirus exposure and HLA in healthy donors. The V gene end was trimmed by 3 bases and the J gene end by 6 bases; junction bases not matched to a gene: 7. The CDR3 extends over 14 amino acids. From germline, CDR1 is SGHRS and CDR2 YFSETQ. With 60 Vbeta and 13 Jbeta primers, the PCR was carried out. TCRdb's table, derived via immunoSEQ multiplex PCR, lists solely in-frame clones and lacks some. Counted here are around 200,000 clones, less than 85% occurring once; the ten biggest clones make up under 0.25%. This clone was recorded a few times. Source material: PBMCs. The receptor comes from a girl aged 2-10 years in good health and CMV-seronegative. The chain carries TRBV5-1 and TRBJ1-2; 8 nucleotides line up with TRBD1. CDR3 in amino acids: CASSYGQGNDGYTF. CDR3 in DNA: TGCGCCAGCAGCTACGGACAGGGCAACGATGGCTACACCTTC. The full variable domain, completed using reference TRBV5-1 and TRBJ1-2, is KAGVTQTPRYLIKTRGQQVTLSCSPISGHRSVSWYQQTPGQGLQFLFEYFSETQRNKGNFPGRFSGRQFSNSRSEMNVSTLELGDSALYLCASSYGQGNDGYTFGSGTRLTVV.